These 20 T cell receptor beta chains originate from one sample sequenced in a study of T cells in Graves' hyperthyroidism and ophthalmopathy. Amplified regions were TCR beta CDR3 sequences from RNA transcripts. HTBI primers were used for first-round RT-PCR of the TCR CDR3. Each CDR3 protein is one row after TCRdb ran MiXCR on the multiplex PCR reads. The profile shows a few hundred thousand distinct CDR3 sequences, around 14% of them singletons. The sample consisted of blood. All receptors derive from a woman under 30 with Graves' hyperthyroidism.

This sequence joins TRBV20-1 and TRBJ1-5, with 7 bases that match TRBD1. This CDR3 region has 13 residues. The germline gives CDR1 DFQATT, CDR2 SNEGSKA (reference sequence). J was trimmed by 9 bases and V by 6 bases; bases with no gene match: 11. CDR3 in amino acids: CSANQGGSLPQHF. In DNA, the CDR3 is TGCAGTGCCAACCAGGGGGGGAGTCTGCCCCAGCATTTT.

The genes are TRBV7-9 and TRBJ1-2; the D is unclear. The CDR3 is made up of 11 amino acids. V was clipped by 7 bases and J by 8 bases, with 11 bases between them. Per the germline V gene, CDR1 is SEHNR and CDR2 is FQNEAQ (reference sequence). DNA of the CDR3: TGTGCCAGCAAAGGGCGAGAGGGCTACACCTTC. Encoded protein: CASKGREGYTF.

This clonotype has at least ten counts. CDR3 region: CASSSQGGATNEKLFF. Written as DNA, the CDR3 is TGTGCCAGCAGCTCCCAGGGGGGCGCAACTAATGAAAAACTGTTTTTT. The V gene is TRBV7-9, the J gene TRBJ1-4; TRBD1 matches at 7 bases. The CDR3 contains 16 residues. V dropped 4 bases and J dropped 0; count of bases not matched to a gene: 5. Germline V gene lookup returns CDR1 SEHNR and CDR2 FQNEAQ (reference sequence).

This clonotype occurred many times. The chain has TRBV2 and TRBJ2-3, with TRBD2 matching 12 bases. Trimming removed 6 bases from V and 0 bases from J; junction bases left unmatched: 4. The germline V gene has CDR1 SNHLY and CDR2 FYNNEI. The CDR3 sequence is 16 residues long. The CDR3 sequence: CASRRLAGASTDTQYF. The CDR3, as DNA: TGTGCCAGCAGACGACTAGCGGGAGCGAGCACAGATACGCAGTATTTT. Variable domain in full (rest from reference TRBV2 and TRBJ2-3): EPEVTQTPSHQVTQMGQEVILRCVPISNHLYFYWYRQILGQKVEFLVSFYNNEISEKSEIFDDQFSVERPDGSNFTLKIRSTKLEDSAMYFCASRRLAGASTDTQYFGPGTRLTVL.

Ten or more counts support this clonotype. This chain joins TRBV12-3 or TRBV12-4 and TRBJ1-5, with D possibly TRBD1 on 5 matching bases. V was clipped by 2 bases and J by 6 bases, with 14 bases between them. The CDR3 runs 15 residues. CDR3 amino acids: CASSLKGVRVQPQHF. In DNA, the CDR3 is TGTGCCAGCAGTTTAAAAGGGGTGCGGGTTCAGCCCCAGCATTTT.

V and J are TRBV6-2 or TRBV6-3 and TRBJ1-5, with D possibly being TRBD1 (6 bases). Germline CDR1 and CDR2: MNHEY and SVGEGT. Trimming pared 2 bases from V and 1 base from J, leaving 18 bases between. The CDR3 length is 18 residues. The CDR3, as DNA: TGTGCCAGCAGTTACATTTTCGGCAGGGGACGGAGCAATCAGCCCCAGCATTTT. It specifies CASSYIFGRGRSNQPQHF.

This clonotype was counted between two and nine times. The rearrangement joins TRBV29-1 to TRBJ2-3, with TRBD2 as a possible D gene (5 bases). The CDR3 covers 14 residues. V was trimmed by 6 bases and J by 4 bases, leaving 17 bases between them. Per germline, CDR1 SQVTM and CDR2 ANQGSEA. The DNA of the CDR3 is TGCAGCGTCCCAGGACTTAGAATGGCAGATACGCAGTATTTT. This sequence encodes CSVPGLRMADTQYF.

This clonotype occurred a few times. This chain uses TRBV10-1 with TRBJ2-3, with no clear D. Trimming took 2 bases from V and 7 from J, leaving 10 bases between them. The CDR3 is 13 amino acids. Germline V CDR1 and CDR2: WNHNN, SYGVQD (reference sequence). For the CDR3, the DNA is TGCGCCAGCAGTGAGATGGCCGGCAATACGCAGTATTTT. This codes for CASSEMAGNTQYF.

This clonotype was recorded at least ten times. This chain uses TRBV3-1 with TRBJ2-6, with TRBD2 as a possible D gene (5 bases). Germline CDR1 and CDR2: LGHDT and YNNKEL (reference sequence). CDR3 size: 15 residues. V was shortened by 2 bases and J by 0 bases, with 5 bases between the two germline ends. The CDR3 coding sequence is TGTGCCAGCAGCCAACGGGGCTCTGGGGCCAACGTCCTGACTTTC. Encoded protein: CASSQRGSGANVLTF.

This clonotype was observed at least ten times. The CDR3 reads CASSYALIGRVGELFF. The DNA for the CDR3 is TGTGCCAGCAGTTACGCGTTAATTGGGAGAGTCGGGGAGCTGTTTTTT. This chain connects TRBV6-1 to TRBJ2-2; perhaps TRBD2 as D (5 bases). This CDR3 region has 16 residues. V lost 5 bases and J lost 7, with 20 bases in between. Germline V gene sequence: CDR1 MNHNS, CDR2 SASEGT.

CDR3 in DNA: TGCAGTGCGCGTAGCGGTTCTTTTGCCACCGGGGAGCTGTTTTTT. It translates to CSARSGSFATGELFF. V gene TRBV20-1 combines with J gene TRBJ2-2; D might be TRBD2 (6 bases). V lost 6 bases to trimming and J lost 4 bases, with 18 bases between them. Germline V gene data show CDR1 as DFQATT and CDR2 as SNEGSKA (reference sequence). This CDR3 has 15 amino acids.

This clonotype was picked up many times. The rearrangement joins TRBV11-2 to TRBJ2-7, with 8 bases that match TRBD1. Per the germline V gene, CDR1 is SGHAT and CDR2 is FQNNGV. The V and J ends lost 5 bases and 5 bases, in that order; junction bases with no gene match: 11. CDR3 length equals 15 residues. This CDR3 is CASSPERVQGDEQYF. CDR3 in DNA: TGTGCCAGCAGCCCAGAAAGGGTACAGGGGGACGAGCAGTACTTC.

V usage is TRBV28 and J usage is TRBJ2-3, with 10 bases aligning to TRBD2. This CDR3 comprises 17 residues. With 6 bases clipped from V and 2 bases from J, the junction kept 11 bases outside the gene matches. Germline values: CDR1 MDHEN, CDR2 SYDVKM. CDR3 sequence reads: CASSPAGGNPFTDTQYF. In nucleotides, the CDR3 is TGTGCCAGCAGCCCAGCGGGGGGGAATCCATTCACAGATACGCAGTATTTT.

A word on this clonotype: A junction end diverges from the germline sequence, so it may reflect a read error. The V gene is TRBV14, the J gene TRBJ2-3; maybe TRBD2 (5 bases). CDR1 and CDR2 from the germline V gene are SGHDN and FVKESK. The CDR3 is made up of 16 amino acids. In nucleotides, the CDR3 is TGTGCCAGCAGCCCTCTAGCCTACCGACTTACAGATATGCAGTATTTT. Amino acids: CASSPLAYRLTDMQYF.

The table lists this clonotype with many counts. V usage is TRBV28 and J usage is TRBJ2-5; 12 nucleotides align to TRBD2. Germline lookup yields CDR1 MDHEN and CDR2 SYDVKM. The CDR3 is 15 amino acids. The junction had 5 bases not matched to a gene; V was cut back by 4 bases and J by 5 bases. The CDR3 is CASSSLAGGGETQYF. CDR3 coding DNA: TGTGCCAGCAGTTCTCTAGCGGGAGGGGGGGAGACCCAGTACTTC.

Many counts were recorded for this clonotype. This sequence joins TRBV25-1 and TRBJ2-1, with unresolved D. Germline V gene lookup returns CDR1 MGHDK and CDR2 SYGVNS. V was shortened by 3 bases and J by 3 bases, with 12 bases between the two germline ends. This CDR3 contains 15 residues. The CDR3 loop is CASSETVGIYNEQFF. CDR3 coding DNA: TGTGCCAGCAGTGAGACGGTAGGAATCTACAATGAGCAGTTCTTC.

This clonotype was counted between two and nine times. The CDR3 loop reads CSVDDRAPDGYTF. Here the CDR3 DNA reads TGCAGCGTGGACGACAGGGCCCCCGATGGCTACACCTTC. This chain links TRBV29-1 with TRBJ1-2, with TRBD1 matching over 7 bases. After removal of 6 bases from V and 6 bases from J, the junction contained 10 bases not matched to a gene. The CDR3 covers 13 residues. Germline CDR1 reads SQVTM; CDR2 reads ANQGSEA.

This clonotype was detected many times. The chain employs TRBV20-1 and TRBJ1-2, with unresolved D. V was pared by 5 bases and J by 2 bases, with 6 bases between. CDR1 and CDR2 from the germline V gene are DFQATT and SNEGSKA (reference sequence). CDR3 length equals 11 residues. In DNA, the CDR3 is TGCAGTGCTCAGATAAACTATGGCTACACCTTC. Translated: CSAQINYGYTF.

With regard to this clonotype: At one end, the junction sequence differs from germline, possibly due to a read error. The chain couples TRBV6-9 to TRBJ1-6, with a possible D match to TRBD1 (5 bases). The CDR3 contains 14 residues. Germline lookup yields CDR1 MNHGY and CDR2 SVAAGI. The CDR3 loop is CANPPGPPNSPLHF. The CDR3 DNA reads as TGCGCCAATCCACCGGGACCGCCTAATTCACCCCTCCACTTT.

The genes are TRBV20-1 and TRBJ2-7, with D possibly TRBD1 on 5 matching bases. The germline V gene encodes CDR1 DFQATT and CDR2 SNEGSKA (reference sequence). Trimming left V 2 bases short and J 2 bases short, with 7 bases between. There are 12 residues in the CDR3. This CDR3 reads CSARRQPYEQYF. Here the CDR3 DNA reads TGCAGTGCTAGAAGACAGCCCTACGAGCAGTACTTC.